One sample yielded the 11 T cell receptor beta chains listed below, sequenced in a study of OX40 agonist ivuxolimab in advanced cancers. The table came from immunoSEQ multiplex PCR; TCRdb's copy has only in-frame clones and leaves some out. This sample has some 69,000 clones, with around 90% found just once. The sequenced sample was CD4+ or CD8+ T cells sorted from blood, obtained in a trial of the OX40 agonist ivuxolimab. The receptor set was obtained from an adult with an advanced solid tumor such as melanoma, head and neck, liver or kidney cancer.

The chain joins TRBV5-1 to TRBJ2-5; D could derive from TRBD1 or TRBD2 (5 bases each). Trimming removed 0 bases from V and 4 bases from J, with 10 bases in between. CDR3 length: 14 amino acids. CDR1 is SGHRS and CDR2 is YFSETQ in the germline V gene. The CDR3 sequence is CASSLDAGGETQYF. CDR3 sequence (DNA): TGCGCCAGCAGCTTGGATGCTGGGGGAGAGACCCAGTACTTC.

The chain carries TRBV30 and TRBJ1-4; weak D call: TRBD1 (6 bases). The CDR3 spans 14 residues. Germline CDR1 is GTSNPN and CDR2 is SVGIG (reference sequence). The V gene lost 3 bases and the J gene lost 5 bases, with 13 bases spanning the gap. The chain's CDR3 is CAWSGGGGNEKLFF. CDR3 bases: TGTGCCTGGAGCGGCGGGGGCGGGAATGAAAAACTGTTTTTT.

DNA for the CDR3: TGTGCCAGCAGCTTAGGGGGGAACTATGGCTACACCTTC. Translation: CASSLGGNYGYTF. This chain links TRBV13 with TRBJ1-2; D remains ambiguous. Germline CDR1 reads PRHDT; CDR2 reads FYEKMQ (reference sequence). The CDR3 loop spans 13 amino acids. V lost 0 bases and J lost 2, with 4 bases in between.

The chain joins TRBV30 to TRBJ1-3; possibly TRBD1 for D (6 bases). CDR1 is GTSNPN and CDR2 is SVGIG in the germline V gene (reference sequence). The CDR3 has 15 residues. Trimming shortened V by 2 bases and J by 0 bases, and 11 bases separated the two germline ends. CDR3 in DNA: TGTGCCTGGAGTATTTACAGGGTCTCTGGAAACACCATATATTTT. This gives the protein CAWSIYRVSGNTIYF.

The chain uses TRBV6-5 and TRBJ2-5; D is undetermined. Germline CDR1 and CDR2: MNHEY and SVGAGI. The CDR3 runs 12 residues. Trimming cost V 0 bases and J 5 bases, with 4 bases left between them. The CDR3 DNA reads as TGTGCCAGCAGTTACTCACGGGAGACCCAGTACTTC. This sequence encodes CASSYSRETQYF.

This clone was observed once. The chain joins TRBV7-9 to TRBJ2-7, with TRBD2 identical over 10 bases. This CDR3 is 16 amino acids long. The V gene's germline CDR1 is SEHNR and CDR2 FQNEAQ (reference sequence). Germline trimming cut 4 bases from V and 4 bases from J; bases unmatched to any gene: 10. CDR3 DNA: TGTGCCAGCAGCTCCCCCGGACTAGCGGATCTTTACGAGCAGTACTTC. Protein sequence: CASSSPGLADLYEQYF.

J is TRBJ2-7 and V is TRBV21-1; the table assigns TRBD1, which was not confirmed against the DNA. TRBV21-1 is classified as a pseudogene. The CDR3 contains 15 residues. As DNA, the CDR3 is TGTGCCAGCAGCAAAGGGGGACAGGTCCCCCACGAGCAGTACTTC. It is translated as CASSKGGQVPHEQYF.

The genes are TRBV11-3 and TRBJ2-5; 9 bases are shared with TRBD1. The length of the CDR3 is 14 residues. Germline V gives CDR1 SGHNT, CDR2 YENEEA. The junction had 6 bases not matched to a gene; V was cut back by 5 bases and J by 5 bases. The CDR3 region is CASSKRQGEETQYF. CDR3 coding DNA: TGTGCCAGCAGCAAACGACAGGGGGAGGAGACCCAGTACTTC. Full variable domain (outside the CDR3, taken from reference TRBV11-3 and TRBJ2-5): EAGVVQSPRYKIIEKKQPVAFWCNPISGHNTLYWYLQNLGQGPELLIRYENEEAVDDSQLPKDRFSAERLKGVDSTLKIQPAELGDSAVYLCASSKRQGEETQYFGPGTRLLVL.

The chain joins TRBV18 to TRBJ2-7, with unresolved D. V lost 3 bases and J 4 bases, leaving 7 bases between the germline ends. CDR3 length: 12 residues. The germline V gene has CDR1 KGHSH and CDR2 LQKENI. The CDR3 sequence is CASSPRIYEQYF. The CDR3 DNA is TGTGCCAGCTCACCTCGGATATACGAGCAGTACTTC. The full variable domain, in which reference TRBV18 and TRBJ2-7 provide the parts outside the CDR3, is NAGVMQNPRHLVRRRGQEARLRCSPMKGHSHVYWYRQLPEEGLKFMVYLQKENIIDESGMPKERFSAEFPKEGPSILRIQQVVRGDSAAYFCASSPRIYEQYFGPGTRLTVT.

This chain uses TRBV4-3 with TRBJ2-7; 9 bases align to TRBD1. The CDR3 extends over 15 amino acids. Trimming cost V 0 bases and J 6 bases; bases outside gene matches: 6. Germline CDR1 is LGHNA and CDR2 is YSLEER. The CDR3 sequence: CASSQDGGQGGEQYF. The CDR3, as DNA: TGCGCCAGCAGCCAAGATGGGGGACAGGGAGGCGAGCAGTACTTC.

The V call is TRBV7-2, the J call TRBJ2-7; D is ambiguous. Germline loops: CDR1 SGHTA, CDR2 FQGNSA. V lost 1 base and J 2 bases, leaving 12 bases between the germline ends. CDR3 length: 15 residues. The CDR3 here is CASSLVSGTTYEQYF. The CDR3 DNA reads TGTGCCAGCAGCTTAGTGTCCGGTACTACCTACGAGCAGTACTTC.